This TCR beta chain was sequenced in a study of CD8 T cells in Susac syndrome. Random-hexamer reverse transcription was applied to about 0.45 to 1 ug RNA. Using its own MiXCR run on the immunoSEQ multiplex PCR reads, TCRdb lists one record per CDR3 protein. The table includes fewer than 150,000 distinct CDR3 sequences, around 93% detected once. V gave up 5 bases and J gave up 0 bases; unmatched junction bases: 6. Germline CDR1 and CDR2: PRHDT and FYEKMQ (reference sequence). There are 16 residues in the CDR3. This sequence joins TRBV13 and TRBJ2-7, with TRBD2 identical over 11 bases. The origin of this receptor is a human donor with Susac syndrome. The sequenced material came from CD8+ T cells from PBMCs. CDR3: CASSDGTSGFSYEQYF. The CDR3 nucleotides are TGTGCCAGCAGCGACGGGACTAGCGGATTCTCCTACGAGCAGTACTTC. The full variable domain, with the rest looked up from reference TRBV13 and TRBJ2-7, is AAGVIQSPRHLIKEKRETATLKCYPIPRHDTVYWYQQGPGQDPQFLISFYEKMQSDKGSIPDRFSAQQFSDYHSELNMSSLELGDSALYFCASSDGTSGFSYEQYFGPGTRLTVT.